The sequence of this T cell receptor (beta chain) was determined in a study of cytomegalovirus exposure and HLA in healthy donors. The CDR3 extends over 13 amino acids. Germline V gene lookup returns CDR1 SGHNT and CDR2 YYREEE (reference sequence). Losses at the gene ends were 4 bases for V and 6 bases for J; bases not matched to a gene: 3. Comment on this clone: This sample includes further DNA sequences coding for the same CDR3.

Primers for the PCR totalled 60 Vbeta and 13 Jbeta. This table comes from immunoSEQ multiplex PCR, and its TCRdb copy is limited to in-frame clones, with some not included. The sample has about 120,000 clones, 70% to 80% seen once; the top ten hold approximately 2.4%. The clonotype was recovered from a female donor in good health and CMV-seronegative. The sample consisted of PBMCs. The V gene is TRBV5-4, the J gene TRBJ2-2; 7 nucleotides agree with TRBD1. The CDR3 protein is CASSIQGPGELFF. For the CDR3, the DNA is TGTGCCAGCAGCATACAGGGGCCCGGGGAGCTGTTTTTT.